These T cell receptor beta chains were read from a single sample in a study of technical replicates of blood from several donors. Generated by immunoSEQ multiplex PCR, the TCRdb table keeps only in-frame clones and is missing some. The repertoire holds 40,000 to 65,000 clones, with around 84% as singletons. Sequencing was done on a sample of PBMCs. The origin of the receptors is a human donor in good health. Some clones in this sample may be carry-over from other donors' samples. The CDR3 runs from the conserved cysteine through the conserved F or W. The D gene is left open where the match is weak. Some rows mark clone size as missing; the rest say once, few, many or name a class of expanded clone.

j_call v_call d_call clone_size cdr3_aa cdr3_nt
TRBJ2-3 TRBV19 . . CASSISRASTDTQYF TGTGCCAGTAGTATCAGCAGGGCGAGCACAGATACGCAGTATTTT
TRBJ2-2 TRBV7-3 . . CASSKGILGSGELFF TGTGCCAGCAGCAAGGGGATCCTCGGGTCCGGGGAGCTGTTTTTT
TRBJ2-7 TRBV9 . . CASSVDLGKTYEQYF TGTGCCAGCAGCGTAGACTTGGGCAAGACCTACGAGCAGTACTTC
TRBJ2-5 TRBV7-2 . . CASSPLPGLPTQYF TGTGCCAGCAGCCCCTTGCCGGGACTTCCGACCCAGTACTTC
TRBJ2-7 TRBV29-1 TRBD1 . CSGQGFNTYEQYF TGCAGCGGACAGGGATTCAACACCTACGAGCAGTACTTC
TRBJ2-1 TRBV7-2 TRBD2 . CASSLTSGRTGGNEQFF TGTGCCAGCAGTCTTACTAGCGGGAGGACCGGGGGGAATGAGCAGTTCTTC
TRBJ2-3 TRBV7-9 TRBD1 once CASSFDRGRTDTQYF TGTGCCAGCAGCTTTGACAGGGGGCGCACAGATACGCAGTATTTT
TRBJ2-1 TRBV6-1 . once CASSLLYSTNEQFF TGTGCCAGCAGTCTCCTTTACAGTACCAATGAGCAGTTCTTC
TRBJ2-7 TRBV4-2 . few CASSQESESSYEQYF TGTGCCAGCAGCCAAGAGTCCGAGAGCTCCTACGAGCAGTACTTC
TRBJ1-1 TRBV19 . . CASSTTVNTEAFF TGTGCCAGTAGTACTACAGTGAACACTGAAGCTTTCTTT
TRBJ2-3 TRBV6-5 TRBD2 . CASSMTRGGADTQYF TGTGCCAGCAGCATGACGCGGGGGGGCGCAGATACGCAGTATTTT
TRBJ2-3 TRBV7-2 . . CASSLDQRPALTQYF TGTGCCAGCAGCTTAGACCAGCGGCCCGCGTTAACGCAGTATTTT
TRBJ2-5 TRBV4-2 TRBD2 . CASSQDRGGGGETQYF TGTGCCAGCAGCCAAGATAGGGGCGGGGGGGGAGAGACCCAGTACTTC
TRBJ2-1 TRBV7-2 TRBD2 . CASSLDTSGNYNEQFF TGTGCCAGCAGCTTAGATACTAGCGGGAACTACAATGAGCAGTTCTTC
TRBJ2-7 TRBV7-6 TRBD2 once CASSLRSGGAREQYF TGTGCCAGCAGCTTACGAAGCGGGGGGGCCCGCGAGCAGTACTTC
TRBJ2-5 TRBV5-4 . . CASSPSFVQETQYF TGTGCCAGCAGCCCGAGTTTCGTCCAAGAGACCCAGTACTTC
TRBJ1-2 TRBV29-1 . once CSTKWAANYGYTF TGCAGCACGAAGTGGGCAGCAAACTATGGCTACACCTTC
TRBJ1-6 TRBV6-6 . . CASSYGGEGNSPLHF TGTGCCAGCAGTTACGGTGGAGAGGGTAATTCACCCCTCCACTTT
TRBJ1-1 TRBV7-3 . . CASSFQVNTEAFF TGTGCCAGCAGCTTTCAGGTGAACACTGAAGCTTTCTTT
TRBJ2-3 TRBV10-1 TRBD2 . CASSESASGRAHADTQYF TGCGCCAGCAGTGAGTCGGCTAGCGGGAGGGCCCACGCAGATACGCAGTATTTT
TRBJ1-5 TRBV5-1 TRBD1 . CASSLTGGSNQPQHF TGCGCCAGCAGCTTGACAGGGGGGAGCAATCAGCCCCAGCATTTT
TRBJ1-2 TRBV10-3 TRBD1 . CAISEQGANNYGYTF TGTGCCATCAGTGAACAGGGGGCGAACAACTATGGCTACACCTTC
TRBJ2-3 TRBV4-1 TRBD2 . CASSRSGGPGTDTQYF TGCGCCAGCAGTAGATCGGGGGGGCCCGGGACAGATACGCAGTATTTT
TRBJ2-2 TRBV21-1 . . CASKRQGGTGELFF TGTGCCAGCAAGAGGCAGGGAGGCACCGGGGAGCTGTTTTTT
TRBJ2-5 TRBV7-3 . . CASASGGQETQYF TGTGCCAGCGCTAGTGGGGGGCAAGAGACCCAGTACTTC
TRBJ1-3 TRBV5-1 . . CASAETGTGNTIYF TGCGCCAGCGCGGAGACCGGGACTGGAAACACCATATATTTT
TRBJ2-1 TRBV6-5 . . CASSYYQGSYNEQFF TGTGCCAGCAGTTACTATCAGGGGTCGTACAATGAGCAGTTCTTC
TRBJ2-1 TRBV7-6 TRBD1 once CASSLAGTGYEQFF TGTGCCAGCAGCTTAGCCGGGACAGGGTATGAGCAGTTCTTC
TRBJ2-5 TRBV29-1 . . CSVAPRRGETQYF TGCAGCGTGGCTCCTCGGCGGGGAGAGACCCAGTACTTC
TRBJ2-1 TRBV4-2 TRBD2 . CASSPRTSGLDEQFF TGTGCCAGCAGCCCACGGACTAGCGGGTTAGATGAGCAGTTCTTC
TRBJ1-5 TRBV19 . . CASSIQVGGGPQHF TGTGCCAGTAGTATCCAGGTGGGAGGTGGGCCCCAGCATTTT
TRBJ2-7 TRBV7-2 TRBD2 . CASSLAAGAYEQYF TGTGCCAGCAGCTTAGCAGCGGGAGCCTACGAGCAGTACTTC
TRBJ1-6 TRBV19 . few CASMDPQGNSPLHF TGTGCCAGTATGGATCCGCAGGGAAATTCACCCCTCCACTTT
TRBJ1-1 TRBV6-6 . . CASQQGMNTEAFF TGTGCCAGTCAGCAGGGAATGAACACTGAAGCTTTCTTT
TRBJ1-2 TRBV19 TRBD1 . CASRGTGTYGYTF TGTGCCAGTAGAGGGACAGGGACCTATGGCTACACCTTC
TRBJ2-5 TRBV18 TRBD1 once CASSPGSYETGGRETQYF TGTGCCAGCTCACCAGGTTCTTATGAGACAGGGGGCCGGGAGACCCAGTACTTC
TRBJ1-4 TRBV2 TRBD1 . CASSFRGATNEKLFF TGTGCCAGCAGTTTCAGGGGGGCAACTAATGAAAAACTGTTTTTT
TRBJ2-7 TRBV16 . . CASSQLIWGDSTYF TGTGCCAGCAGCCAACTCATCTGGGGGGACAGTACGTACTTC
TRBJ1-2 TRBV6-6 . once CASRNRAAGYTF TGTGCCAGCAGAAACAGGGCGGCTGGCTACACCTTC
TRBJ1-2 TRBV7-8 . . CASSLAMAGRGYTF TGTGCCAGCAGCTTAGCGATGGCAGGCCGTGGCTACACCTTC
TRBJ2-3 TRBV6-4 . . CASNPSGGPPDTQYF TGTGCCAGCAATCCCTCGGGGGGCCCGCCAGATACGCAGTATTTT
TRBJ1-4 TRBV2 TRBD1 . CASRDRHPMYPTNEKLFF TGTGCCAGCCGGGACAGACACCCGATGTATCCAACTAATGAAAAACTGTTTTTT
TRBJ1-5 TRBV10-3 . . CAISESMAYSNQPQHF TGTGCCATCAGTGAGTCGATGGCTTATAGCAATCAGCCCCAGCATTTT
TRBJ1-1 TRBV25-1 TRBD1 . CASTRTGLNTEAFF TGTGCCAGCACTCGGACAGGGCTGAACACTGAAGCTTTCTTT
TRBJ2-4 TRBV29-1 TRBD1 . CSGRQGNIQYF TGCAGCGGCAGACAGGGAAACATTCAGTACTTC
TRBJ1-5 TRBV5-1 TRBD1 . CASSSGTGNQPQHF TGCGCCAGCAGCTCCGGGACAGGCAATCAGCCCCAGCATTTT
TRBJ1-3 TRBV23-1 TRBD1 . CASRQGQRSSGNTIYF TGCGCCAGCAGGCAGGGACAGCGGAGCTCTGGAAACACCATATATTTT
TRBJ2-7 TRBV4-1 . . CASSQDFPGGEGYEQYF TGCGCCAGCAGCCAAGACTTTCCCGGCGGGGAAGGCTACGAGCAGTACTTC
TRBJ1-3 TRBV7-8 . . CASSLVAGYGNTIYF TGTGCCAGCAGCTTAGTGGCAGGGTACGGAAACACCATATATTTT
TRBJ2-1 TRBV6-4 . . CASSDSGHQEQFF TGTGCCAGCAGTGACTCGGGCCACCAGGAGCAGTTCTTC
TRBJ2-1 TRBV7-2 TRBD1 . CASSLGDRVHNEQFF TGTGCCAGCAGCTTAGGGGACAGGGTTCACAATGAGCAGTTCTTC
TRBJ1-2 TRBV4-1 TRBD1 . CASSRPDRDWHGYTF TGCGCCAGCAGCCGGCCCGACAGGGATTGGCATGGCTACACCTTC
TRBJ2-2 TRBV30 . . CAWSAGLLFGELFF TGTGCCTGGAGTGCTGGACTCCTCTTTGGGGAGCTGTTTTTT
TRBJ2-5 TRBV11-2 . . CASSLAWTGASGTRETQYF TGTGCCAGCAGCTTAGCGTGGACAGGGGCTAGCGGGACACGAGAGACCCAGTACTTC
TRBJ1-1 TRBV11-2 . . CASSLVRDTEAFF TGTGCCAGCAGCTTAGTTCGGGATACTGAAGCTTTCTTT
TRBJ1-2 TRBV19 TRBD1 . CASNKSPLTGANYGYTF TGTGCCAGTAACAAATCCCCGTTGACAGGGGCAAACTATGGCTACACCTTC
TRBJ1-2 TRBV11-2 TRBD1 once CASRRPGTGGGYTF TGTGCCAGCAGACGTCCCGGGACAGGGGGGGGCTACACCTTC
TRBJ2-1 TRBV18 . once CASSLIRYNEQFF TGTGCCAGCTCACTTATCCGTTACAATGAGCAGTTCTTC
TRBJ2-3 TRBV11-2 TRBD2 . CASSTPVTRGGTDTQYF TGTGCCAGCAGCACCCCCGTTACGCGGGGGGGAACAGATACGCAGTATTTT